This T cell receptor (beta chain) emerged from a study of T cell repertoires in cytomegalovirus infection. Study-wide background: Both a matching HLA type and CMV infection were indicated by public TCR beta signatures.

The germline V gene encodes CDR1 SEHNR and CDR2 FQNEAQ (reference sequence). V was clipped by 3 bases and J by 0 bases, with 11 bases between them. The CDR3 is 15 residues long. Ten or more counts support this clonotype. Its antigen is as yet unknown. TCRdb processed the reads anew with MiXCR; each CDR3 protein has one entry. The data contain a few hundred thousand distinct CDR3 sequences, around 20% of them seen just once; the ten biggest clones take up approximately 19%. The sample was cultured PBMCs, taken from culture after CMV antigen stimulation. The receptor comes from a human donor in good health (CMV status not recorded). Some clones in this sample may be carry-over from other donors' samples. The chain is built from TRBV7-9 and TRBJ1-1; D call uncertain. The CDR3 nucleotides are TGTGCCAGCAGCTTGGTCCCAACCATGAACACTGAAGCTTTCTTT. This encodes CASSLVPTMNTEAFF.